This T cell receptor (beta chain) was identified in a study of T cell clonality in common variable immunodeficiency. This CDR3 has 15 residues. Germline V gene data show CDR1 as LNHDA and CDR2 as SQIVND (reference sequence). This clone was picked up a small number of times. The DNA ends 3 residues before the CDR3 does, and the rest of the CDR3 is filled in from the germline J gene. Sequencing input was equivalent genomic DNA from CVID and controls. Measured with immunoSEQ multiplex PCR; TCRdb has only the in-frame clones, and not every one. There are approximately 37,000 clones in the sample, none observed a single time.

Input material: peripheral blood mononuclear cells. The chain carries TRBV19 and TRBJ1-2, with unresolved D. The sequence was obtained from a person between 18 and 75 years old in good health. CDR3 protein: CASSISTSGFNDYTF. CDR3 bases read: TGTGCCAGTAGTATATCCACTAGCGGTTTCAATGAC.